Listed below are T cell receptor beta chains from one sample, sequenced in a study of blood T cell repertoires in COVID-19. Generated by immunoSEQ multiplex PCR, the TCRdb table keeps only in-frame clones and is missing some. The repertoire has roughly 230,000 clones, about nine tenths of them found once; the top ten carry 7.2%. Sequencing used PBMCs or T cells enriched from blood (not recorded which). The origin of the receptors is a young man in a cohort exposed to, infected with or recovered from COVID-19 (not recorded which). CDR3s include the opening cysteine and the closing phenylalanine or tryptophan. A D gene is named only where the DNA matches it firmly. Size tells how often a clone was seen (once, few, many) or the class of an expanded clone, and some rows leave it out.

CDR3aa | CDR3nt | abundance | d_gene | j_gene | v_gene
CAITDRANQPQHF | TGTGCCATCACCGACAGGGCAAATCAGCCCCAGCATTTT | . | TRBD1 | TRBJ1-5 | TRBV10-3
CASSQDAPGQQETQYF | TGCGCCAGCAGCCAAGACGCTCCGGGACAGCAAGAGACCCAGTACTTC | . | TRBD1 | TRBJ2-5 | TRBV4-1
CASNPDRGDTEAFF | TGTGCCAGCAACCCGGACAGGGGTGACACTGAAGCTTTCTTT | . | TRBD1 | TRBJ1-1 | TRBV6-5
CASSYSKLTGRLSYNSPLHF | TGTGCCAGCAGTTACTCGAAACTAACAGGGCGTCTCTCCTATAATTCACCCCTCCACTTT | . | . | TRBJ1-6 | TRBV6-7
CASRGEKLFF | TGTGCCAGTCGGGGAGAAAAACTGTTTTTT | . | . | TRBJ1-4 | TRBV19
CASSLSGPSGGYTF | TGTGCCAGCAGTTTATCGGGTCCCTCGGGGGGCTACACCTTC | . | . | TRBJ1-2 | TRBV27
CASSTRGWSFF | TGTGCCAGTAGTACTAGGGGTTGGTCTTTCTTT | . | . | TRBJ1-1 | TRBV19
CASSQERHLTQYF | TGCGCCAGCAGCCAAGAGCGACATCTTACGCAGTATTTT | . | . | TRBJ2-3 | TRBV4-1
CAISESQGARGYTF | TGTGCCATCAGTGAGTCGCAGGGGGCGCGGGGCTACACCTTC | . | TRBD1 | TRBJ1-2 | TRBV10-3
CSVAALAGEGNIQYF | TGCAGCGTTGCCGCTCTAGCGGGAGAAGGAAACATTCAGTACTTC | . | TRBD2 | TRBJ2-4 | TRBV29-1
CASSLPRDFPGYTF | TGTGCCAGCAGTTTACCTCGGGACTTCCCTGGCTACACCTTC | . | . | TRBJ1-2 | TRBV28
CASSLARDRLYEQYF | TGTGCCAGCAGCTTAGCCCGGGACAGGCTGTACGAGCAGTACTTC | . | TRBD1 | TRBJ2-7 | TRBV11-2
CASSMTTGELFF | TGTGCCAGTAGTATGACAACCGGGGAGCTGTTTTTT | once | . | TRBJ2-2 | TRBV19
CASSQFPSGILGGKNEQFF | TGTGCCAGCAGCCAATTTCCTAGCGGGATTTTAGGGGGGAAGAATGAGCAGTTCTTC | . | TRBD2 | TRBJ2-1 | TRBV4-2
CATSGRPAGVNTEAFF | TGTGCCACCAGCGGAAGACCCGCAGGTGTGAACACTGAAGCTTTCTTT | . | . | TRBJ1-1 | TRBV15
CATLIDEQYF | TGTGCCACCTTAATCGACGAGCAGTACTTC | . | . | TRBJ2-7 | TRBV11-3
CASSQGGSYEYSNQPQHF | TGTGCCAGCAGCCAAGGAGGGTCGTATGAATATAGCAATCAGCCCCAGCATTTT | . | . | TRBJ1-5 | TRBV4-2
CASSWALSGNTIYF | TGTGCCAGCAGTTGGGCACTCTCTGGAAACACCATATATTTT | . | . | TRBJ1-3 | TRBV28
CASSLFSLGRVGTDTQYF | TGCGCCAGCAGCTTGTTTTCATTAGGCAGGGTAGGGACAGATACGCAGTATTTT | . | . | TRBJ2-3 | TRBV5-1
CATSDSARVTGELFF | TGTGCCACCAGTGATTCAGCCAGGGTCACCGGGGAGCTGTTTTTT | few | . | TRBJ2-2 | TRBV24-1
CASSYVQAGTDTQYF | TGTGCCAGCAGCTACGTCCAGGCAGGCACAGATACGCAGTATTTT | . | . | TRBJ2-3 | TRBV9
CASSLSGVDEQFF | TGCGCCAGCAGCCTTTCCGGGGTCGATGAGCAGTTCTTC | . | . | TRBJ2-1 | TRBV4-1
CASSPRLGQGTSGRNSGANVLTF | TGTGCCAGCAGTCCCCGACTTGGACAGGGGACTAGCGGGAGGAACTCTGGGGCCAACGTCCTGACTTTC | few | TRBD2 | TRBJ2-6 | TRBV28
CASSTPTRAENLPEQFF | TGTGCCAGCAGCACCCCTACGAGGGCAGAAAATCTCCCTGAGCAGTTCTTC | once | . | TRBJ2-1 | TRBV21-1
CASSGRSNQPQHF | TGCGCCAGCAGCGGGAGGAGCAATCAGCCCCAGCATTTT | few | . | TRBJ1-5 | TRBV4-1
CASSYPSGLAKNIQYF | TGTGCCAGCAGCTACCCTAGCGGACTAGCCAAAAACATTCAGTACTTC | once | TRBD2 | TRBJ2-4 | TRBV7-9
CASSAGFSNTEAFF | TGTGCCAGCAGTGCAGGGTTCTCAAACACTGAAGCTTTCTTT | . | . | TRBJ1-1 | TRBV28
CASSATGTGVPPEAFF | TGTGCCAGTAGTGCCACCGGGACAGGGGTCCCCCCAGAAGCTTTCTTT | once | TRBD1 | TRBJ1-1 | TRBV19
CASSLQEPAGMREGPRDEQYF | TGTGCCAGCAGTTTACAGGAACCGGCTGGGATGCGGGAGGGTCCAAGGGACGAGCAGTACTTC | once | TRBD2 | TRBJ2-7 | TRBV27
CASSETGDSNQPQHF | TGTGCCAGCAGCGAGACAGGTGATAGCAATCAGCCCCAGCATTTT | . | . | TRBJ1-5 | TRBV2
CASSRIRGGNEKLFF | TGTGCCAGCAGCCGTATCAGGGGTGGTAATGAAAAACTGTTTTTT | . | . | TRBJ1-4 | TRBV3-1/TRBV3-2
CASSFVRRRDNYGYTF | TGTGCCAGCAGCTTTGTCAGGCGCCGGGATAACTATGGCTACACCTTC | . | . | TRBJ1-2 | TRBV5-8
CASSLPLAGGNNEQFF | TGTGCCAGCAGTTTACCCCTAGCGGGAGGGAACAATGAGCAGTTCTTC | . | TRBD2 | TRBJ2-1 | TRBV7-9
CASSSSTGSGEHEQYF | TGCGCCAGCAGCTCCTCGACAGGGTCGGGAGAACACGAGCAGTACTTC | . | . | TRBJ2-7 | TRBV5-1
CASSIPVGTERNTEAFF | TGTGCCAGTAGTATACCCGTGGGGACAGAGAGAAACACTGAAGCTTTCTTT | once | TRBD1 | TRBJ1-1 | TRBV19
CASSSSGSSYNEQFF | TGCGCCAGCAGCTCGAGCGGGTCCTCCTACAATGAGCAGTTCTTC | . | . | TRBJ2-1 | TRBV5-1
CASSLELAGGNEQFF | TGTGCCAGCAGCTTAGAACTAGCGGGGGGGAATGAGCAGTTCTTC | . | TRBD2 | TRBJ2-1 | TRBV13
CASSPPDWAGRSGNTIYF | TGTGCCAGCTCACCACCGGATTGGGCAGGGCGTTCTGGAAACACCATATATTTT | . | . | TRBJ1-3 | TRBV18
CSVLAFEETQYF | TGCAGCGTCCTAGCATTCGAGGAGACCCAGTACTTC | . | . | TRBJ2-5 | TRBV29-1
CASSQEWGGIETQYF | TGTGCCAGCAGCCAAGAGTGGGGCGGGATAGAGACCCAGTACTTC | . | . | TRBJ2-5 | TRBV3-1/TRBV3-2